This TCR beta chain was profiled in a study of shared clonotypes between healthy human individuals. This table comes from immunoSEQ multiplex PCR, and its TCRdb copy is limited to in-frame clones, with some not included. This table has about 2,500,000 clones, approximately 94% appearing once. This receptor was taken from a man in his late teens or twenties in good health. Sequenced: naive CD4+ T cells sorted from blood. Regarding subset: CD45RA+ positively selected.

In DNA, the CDR3 is TGTGCCAGCAGTCAAGGACTAACCTACGAGCAGTACTTC. Its protein product is CASSQGLTYEQYF. The chain uses TRBV6-9 and TRBJ2-7; D possibly corresponds to TRBD2 (6 bases). The V and J ends lost 5 bases and 2 bases respectively, with 10 bases between them. Germline-derived CDR1 and CDR2 are MNHGY and SVAAGI. This CDR3 is 13 amino acids long.